Listed below are T cell receptor beta chains from one sample, sequenced in a study of OX40 agonist ivuxolimab in advanced cancers. Sequencing used immunoSEQ multiplex PCR; TCRdb keeps in-frame clones, though not all of them. The data contain tens of thousands of clones, 88% of them singletons. Sequenced here: CD4+ or CD8+ T cells sorted from blood, sampled in a trial of the OX40 agonist ivuxolimab. These receptors were collected from an adult with an advanced solid tumor such as melanoma, head and neck, liver or kidney cancer. Each CDR3 is given with its conserved first and last residue. The D gene is left open where the match is weak. Where a row states a size, it is once, few, many or the class of an expanded clone; other rows omit it.

v_call,clone_size,j_call,d_call,cdr3_aa,cdr3_nt
TRBV18,.,TRBJ2-1,TRBD2,CASSPPLAVNEQFF,TGTGCCAGCTCACCACCACTAGCGGTCAATGAGCAGTTCTTC
TRBV5-4,.,TRBJ2-4,.,CASSLGGQPKNIQYF,TGTGCCAGCAGCTTGGGTGGGCAGCCGAAAAACATTCAGTACTTC
TRBV6-1,.,TRBJ1-5,.,CASSEGVYSNQPQHF,TGTGCCAGCAGTGAAGGAGTTTATAGCAATCAGCCCCAGCATTTT
TRBV28,.,TRBJ1-5,.,CASSLPQGYNQPQHF,TGTGCCAGCAGTTTACCACAGGGTTACAATCAGCCCCAGCATTTT
TRBV5-6,once,TRBJ1-1,.,CASSLWGATEAFF,TGTGCCAGCAGCCTCTGGGGGGCCACTGAAGCTTTCTTT
TRBV5-4,.,TRBJ2-5,TRBD2,CASSRRTGGPETQYF,TGTGCCAGCAGCCGGAGAACGGGAGGGCCGGAGACCCAGTACTTC
TRBV4-3,.,TRBJ2-7,TRBD1,CASSQGTGNSYEQYF,TGCGCCAGCAGCCAAGGGACAGGGAACTCCTACGAGCAGTACTTC
TRBV4-2,.,TRBJ1-1,TRBD1,CASSQGQGMNTEAFF,TGTGCCAGCAGCCAGGGACAGGGGATGAACACTGAAGCTTTCTTT
TRBV5-5,.,TRBJ2-7,.,CASSLLSGHEQYF,TGTGCCAGCAGCTTACTTTCGGGCCACGAGCAGTACTTC
TRBV27,.,TRBJ1-1,TRBD1,CASSLWGTETEAFF,TGTGCCAGCAGTTTATGGGGGACAGAAACTGAAGCTTTCTTT
TRBV9,once,TRBJ2-7,TRBD2,CASSVDEREIDEQYF,TGTGCCAGCAGCGTAGACGAGCGGGAGATCGACGAGCAGTACTTC
TRBV7-4,once,TRBJ2-4,.,CASRAGTHDRRADKNIQYF,TGTGCCAGCAGAGCAGGGACGCATGATCGGAGGGCCGACAAAAACATTCAGTACTTC
TRBV6-1,.,TRBJ2-7,.,CASSSFYEQYF,TGTGCCAGCAGTTCTTTCTACGAGCAGTACTTC
TRBV9,.,TRBJ2-1,TRBD2,CASSPTGAGGRNEQFF,TGTGCCAGCAGCCCCACAGGGGCGGGAGGGAGGAATGAGCAGTTCTTC
TRBV6-5,.,TRBJ2-1,TRBD2,CASSWITSGRANEQFF,TGTGCCAGCAGTTGGATAACTAGCGGGAGGGCGAATGAGCAGTTCTTC
TRBV4-2,once,TRBJ1-5,.,CASSQLPDSSNQPQHF,TGTGCCAGCAGCCAACTCCCGGATAGTAGCAATCAGCCCCAGCATTTT
TRBV2,.,TRBJ1-4,.,CASSDLGSNEKLFF,TGTGCCAGCAGTGATCTTGGTTCTAATGAAAAACTGTTTTTT
TRBV9,.,TRBJ2-7,.,CASSVGGPNSYEQYF,TGTGCCAGCAGCGTAGGGGGACCGAACTCCTACGAGCAGTACTTC
TRBV27,.,TRBJ2-7,.,CASSSLLGLDYEQYF,TGTGCCAGCAGTTCTCTTTTAGGGCTCGATTACGAGCAGTACTTC
TRBV6-5,.,TRBJ1-5,.,CASSYSPNQPQHF,TGTGCCAGCAGTTACTCCCCTAATCAGCCCCAGCATTTT
TRBV4-3,.,TRBJ2-2,TRBD2,CASSRTSGSAGELFF,TGCGCCAGCAGCCGGACTAGCGGGAGCGCCGGGGAGCTGTTTTTT
TRBV19,.,TRBJ2-7,TRBD2,CASSFTNGLAYEQYF,TGTGCCAGTAGTTTCACCAATGGACTAGCCTACGAGCAGTACTTC
TRBV7-9,.,TRBJ2-3,TRBD2,CASSYPAGGSTDTQYF,TGTGCCAGCAGCTACCCAGCGGGGGGGAGCACAGATACGCAGTATTTT
TRBV4-1,once,TRBJ1-4,TRBD1,CASSQDRGNEKLFF,TGCGCCAGCAGCCAAGACAGGGGGAACGAAAAACTGTTTTTT
TRBV4-2,.,TRBJ2-7,.,CASSQGVGSYEQYF,TGTGCCAGCAGCCAAGGAGTGGGGTCCTACGAGCAGTACTTC
TRBV5-6,.,TRBJ1-2,.,CASSHLGRAF,TGTGCCAGCAGCCACCTGGGACGTGCCTTC
TRBV5-1,.,TRBJ1-3,.,CASSHLSVDTIYF,TGCGCCAGCAGTCACCTGAGTGTGGACACCATATATTTT
TRBV6-4,few,TRBJ2-2,.,CASSDGLTGELFF,TGTGCCAGCAGTGACGGACTCACCGGGGAGCTGTTTTTT
TRBV5-1,.,TRBJ2-7,TRBD1,CASSFWTGTYEQYF,TGCGCCAGCAGCTTTTGGACAGGCACCTACGAGCAGTACTTC
TRBV29-1,.,TRBJ2-2,TRBD1,CSSGTGITGELFF,TGCAGCTCAGGGACAGGGATCACCGGGGAGCTGTTTTTT
TRBV6-5,.,TRBJ2-7,.,CASSVGGLDYEQYF,TGTGCCAGCTCCGTGGGGGGCCTTGACTACGAGCAGTACTTC
TRBV7-9,.,TRBJ2-1,.,CASSFPGLVAGEQFF,TGTGCCAGCAGCTTCCCTGGCCTAGTGGCGGGTGAGCAGTTCTTC
TRBV2,.,TRBJ2-7,.,CASSSETYEQYF,TGTGCCAGCAGTTCAGAGACCTACGAGCAGTACTTC
TRBV27,.,TRBJ2-4,.,CATGASRKNIQYF,TGTGCCACGGGGGCTAGCCGCAAAAACATTCAGTACTTC
TRBV13,.,TRBJ1-3,TRBD1,CASSLRTGRAGNTIYF,TGTGCCAGCAGCTTAAGGACAGGGCGCGCTGGAAACACCATATATTTT
TRBV5-6,.,TRBJ2-7,TRBD1,CASSPGQGPYEQYF,TGTGCCAGCAGCCCCGGACAGGGTCCCTACGAGCAGTACTTC
TRBV25-1,.,TRBJ2-7,TRBD1,CASKRTGATYEQYF,TGTGCCAGTAAACGGACAGGGGCCACCTACGAGCAGTACTTC
TRBV6-4,many,TRBJ2-3,.,CASSEGVGSTDTQYF,TGTGCCAGCAGTGAAGGGGTGGGGAGCACAGATACGCAGTATTTT
TRBV5-4,once,TRBJ1-2,TRBD1,CASSLTGYGYTF,TGTGCCAGCAGCCTGACAGGGTATGGCTACACCTTC
TRBV10-3,.,TRBJ2-1,TRBD1,CAISRTGEGIYEQFF,TGTGCCATCAGTCGGACAGGGGAGGGGATTTATGAGCAGTTCTTC
TRBV5-4,.,TRBJ2-1,TRBD2,CASSTREGAYNEQFF,TGTGCCAGCAGCACTCGGGAGGGCGCTTACAATGAGCAGTTCTTC
TRBV6-5,.,TRBJ2-7,.,CASSYGQKTYEQYF,TGTGCCAGCAGTTATGGGCAGAAGACCTACGAGCAGTACTTC
TRBV4-2,once,TRBJ1-6,.,CASSQEAFFGTAISPLHF,.
TRBV28,.,TRBJ1-5,TRBD1,CASSPWGQGGMYQPQHF,TGTGCCAGCAGTCCCTGGGGACAGGGAGGTATGTATCAGCCCCAGCATTTT
TRBV29-1,.,TRBJ1-1,.,CSVEFGGNTEAFF,TGCAGCGTTGAATTTGGGGGGAACACTGAAGCTTTCTTT
TRBV27,.,TRBJ2-7,TRBD1,CASSLKGQGYEQYF,TGTGCCAGCAGTTTAAAGGGACAGGGCTACGAGCAGTACTTC
TRBV19,.,TRBJ2-1,.,CASSIDPNREDYNEQFF,TGTGCCAGTAGTATAGATCCCAACAGGGAGGACTACAATGAGCAGTTCTTC
TRBV4-1,.,TRBJ2-7,TRBD1,CASSQGQTGGPLYEQYF,TGCGCCAGCAGCCAAGGCCAGACAGGGGGCCCCCTCTACGAGCAGTACTTC
TRBV30,.,TRBJ2-7,.,CAWGGDTYEQYF,TGTGCCTGGGGGGGGGACACCTACGAGCAGTACTTC
TRBV6-5,.,TRBJ2-2,TRBD1,CASSYGRGRAGELFF,TGTGCCAGCAGTTACGGCAGGGGGCGCGCCGGGGAGCTGTTTTTT
TRBV5-1,.,TRBJ2-1,.,CASTAGPVNSYNEQFF,TGCGCCAGCACGGCGGGGCCTGTCAACTCCTACAATGAGCAGTTCTTC
TRBV11-2,.,TRBJ2-1,TRBD2,CASSLGGSGGNEQFF,TGTGCCAGCAGCTTAGGAGGTAGCGGGGGAAATGAGCAGTTCTTC
TRBV11-2,.,TRBJ1-1,.,CASSLGGGMNTEAFF,TGTGCCAGCAGCTTAGGGGGGGGTATGAACACTGAAGCTTTCTTT
TRBV4-1,.,TRBJ2-2,TRBD1,CASSRGTGGAPGELFF,TGCGCCAGCAGCCGCGGGACAGGGGGCGCCCCCGGGGAGCTGTTTTTT
TRBV29-1,.,TRBJ2-1,TRBD2,CSVERTSAFF,TGCAGCGTTGAGAGAACTAGCGCCTTCTTC
TRBV6-5,.,TRBJ2-3,TRBD2,CASSPRGGPDTQYF,TGTGCCAGCAGTCCTCGGGGGGGACCAGATACGCAGTATTTT
TRBV5-4,.,TRBJ2-1,.,CASSYQGGNEQFF,TGTGCCAGCAGCTATCAGGGGGGCAATGAGCAGTTCTTC
TRBV4-2,.,TRBJ2-3,TRBD2,CASSQDPGGGDTQYF,TGTGCCAGCAGCCAAGATCCGGGGGGAGGAGATACGCAGTATTTT
TRBV2,.,TRBJ2-2,TRBD2,CASSEMGLAGGFTGELFF,TGTGCCAGCAGTGAAATGGGACTAGCGGGAGGGTTTACCGGGGAGCTGTTTTTT
TRBV11-2,.,TRBJ2-7,.,CASSLEVGELREQYF,TGTGCCAGCAGCTTAGAGGTGGGAGAGCTTCGCGAGCAGTACTTC